This T cell receptor (beta chain) was sequenced for a study of CD8 T cells in Susac syndrome. For the study at large: Within the sequenced Susac syndrome patient group, six exhibited active disease and about 8 were in remission. Overall study results and limits: TCR sequencing and HLA analysis covered a relatively small number of individuals.

Reverse transcription of about 0.5 to 1 ug RNA was carried out with random hexamers. TCRdb itself ran the immunoSEQ multiplex PCR reads through MiXCR, one entry per CDR3 protein. This table holds about 190,000 distinct CDR3 sequences, 90% to 96% found once. V was clipped by 4 bases and J by 8 bases; unmatched bases: 5. The CDR3 loop spans 12 amino acids. Germline V gene data show CDR1 as SGHTS and CDR2 as YDEGEE. Details on this clonotype: The antigen is undetermined.

This TCR was recovered from a human donor with Susac syndrome. The chain joins TRBV5-8 to TRBJ1-2, with 7 bases identical to TRBD1. The source material was CD4+ T cells from PBMCs. CDR3 bases: TGTGCCAGCAGCCGACAGGGCTGGGGCTACACCTTC. Translating it yields CASSRQGWGYTF. The whole variable domain, remainder taken from reference TRBV5-8 and TRBJ1-2, is EAGVTQSPTHLIKTRGQQATLRCSPISGHTSVYWYQQALGLGLQFLLWYDEGEERNRGNFPPRFSGRQFPNYSSELNVNALELEDSALYLCASSRQGWGYTFGSGTRLTVV.